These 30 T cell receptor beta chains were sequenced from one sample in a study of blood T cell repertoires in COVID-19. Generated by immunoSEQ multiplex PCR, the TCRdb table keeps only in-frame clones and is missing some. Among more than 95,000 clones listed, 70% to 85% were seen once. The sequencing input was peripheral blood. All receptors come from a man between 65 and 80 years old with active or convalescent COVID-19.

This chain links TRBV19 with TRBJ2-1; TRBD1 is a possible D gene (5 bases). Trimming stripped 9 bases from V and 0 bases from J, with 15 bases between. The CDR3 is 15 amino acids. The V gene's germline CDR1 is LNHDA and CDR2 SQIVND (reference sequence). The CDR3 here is CASNKQVNSYNEQFF. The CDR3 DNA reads TGTGCCAGCAATAAACAGGTTAACTCCTACAATGAGCAGTTCTTC.

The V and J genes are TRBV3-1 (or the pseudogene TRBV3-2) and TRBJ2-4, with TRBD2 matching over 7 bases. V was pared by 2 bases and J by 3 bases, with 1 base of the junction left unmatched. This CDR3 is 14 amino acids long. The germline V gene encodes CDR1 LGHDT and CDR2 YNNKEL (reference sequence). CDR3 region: CASSQREGKNIQYF. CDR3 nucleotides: TGTGCCAGCAGCCAAAGGGAGGGCAAAAACATTCAGTACTTC.

CDR3: CASSSGQTLNTEAFF. The DNA for the CDR3 is TGTGCCAGCAGTTCCGGACAGACCTTGAACACTGAAGCTTTCTTT. The chain has TRBV6-2 or TRBV6-3 and TRBJ1-1; a weak D match, TRBD1 (6 bases). Germline values: CDR1 MNHEY, CDR2 SVGEGT. Trimming stripped 4 bases from V and 0 bases from J, with 12 bases between. The CDR3 contains 15 residues.

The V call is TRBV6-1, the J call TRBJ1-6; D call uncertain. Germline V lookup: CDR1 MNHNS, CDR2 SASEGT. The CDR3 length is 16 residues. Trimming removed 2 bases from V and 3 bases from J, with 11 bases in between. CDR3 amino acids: CASSELGSLYNSPLHF. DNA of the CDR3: TGTGCCAGCAGTGAATTGGGCAGTCTCTATAATTCACCCCTCCACTTT.

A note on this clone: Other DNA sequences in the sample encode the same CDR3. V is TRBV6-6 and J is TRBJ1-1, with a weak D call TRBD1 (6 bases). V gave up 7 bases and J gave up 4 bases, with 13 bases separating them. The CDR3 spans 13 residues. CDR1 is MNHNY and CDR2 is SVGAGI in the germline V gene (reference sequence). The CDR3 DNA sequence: TGTGCCAGCACCGGACAGCCGGGCACTGAAGCTTTCTTT. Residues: CASTGQPGTEAFF.

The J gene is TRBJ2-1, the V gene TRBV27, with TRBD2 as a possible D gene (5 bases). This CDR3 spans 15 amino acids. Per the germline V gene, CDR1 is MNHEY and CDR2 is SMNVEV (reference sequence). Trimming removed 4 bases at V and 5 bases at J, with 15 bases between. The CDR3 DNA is TGTGCCAGCAGTTCCCTACGGAGGAGCCACAATGAGCAGTTCTTC. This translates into CASSSLRRSHNEQFF.

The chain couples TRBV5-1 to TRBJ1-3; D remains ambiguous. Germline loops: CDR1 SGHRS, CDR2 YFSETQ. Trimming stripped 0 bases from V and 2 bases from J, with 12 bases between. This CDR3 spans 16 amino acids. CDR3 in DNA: TGCGCCAGCAGCTTGGGTGCCTCGGGGACTGGAAACACCATATATTTT. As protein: CASSLGASGTGNTIYF.

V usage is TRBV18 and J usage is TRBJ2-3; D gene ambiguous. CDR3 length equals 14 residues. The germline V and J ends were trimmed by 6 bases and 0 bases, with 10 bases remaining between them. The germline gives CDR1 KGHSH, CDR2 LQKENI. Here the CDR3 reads CASSKQPSTDTQYF. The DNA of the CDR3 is TGTGCCAGCTCCAAACAGCCTAGCACAGATACGCAGTATTTT.

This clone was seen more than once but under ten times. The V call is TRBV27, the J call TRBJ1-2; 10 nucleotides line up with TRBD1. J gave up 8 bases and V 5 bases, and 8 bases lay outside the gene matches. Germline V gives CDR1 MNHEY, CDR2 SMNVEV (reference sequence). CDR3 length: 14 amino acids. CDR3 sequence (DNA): TGTGCCAGCAGTCCCGGGACAGGGGCACGGGGCTACACCTTC. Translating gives CASSPGTGARGYTF.

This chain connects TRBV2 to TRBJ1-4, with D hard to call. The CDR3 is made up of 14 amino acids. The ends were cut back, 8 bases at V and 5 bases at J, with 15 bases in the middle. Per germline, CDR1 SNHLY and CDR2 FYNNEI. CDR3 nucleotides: TGTGCCAGCGGATCGGGGAATGGAAATGAAAAACTGTTTTTT. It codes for CASGSGNGNEKLFF.

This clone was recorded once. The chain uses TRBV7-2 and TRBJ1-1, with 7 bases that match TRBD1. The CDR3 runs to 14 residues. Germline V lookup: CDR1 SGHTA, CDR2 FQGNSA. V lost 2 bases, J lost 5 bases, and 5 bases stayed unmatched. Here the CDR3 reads CASSLSTGWTEAFF. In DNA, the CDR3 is TGTGCCAGCAGCTTATCGACAGGGTGGACTGAAGCTTTCTTT.

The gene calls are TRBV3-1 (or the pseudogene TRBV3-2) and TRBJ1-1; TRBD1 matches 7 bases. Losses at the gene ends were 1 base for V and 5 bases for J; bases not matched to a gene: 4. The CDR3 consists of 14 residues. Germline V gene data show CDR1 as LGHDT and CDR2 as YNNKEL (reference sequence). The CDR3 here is CASSQVEGATEAFF. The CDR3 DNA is TGTGCCAGCAGCCAAGTTGAGGGGGCGACTGAAGCTTTCTTT.

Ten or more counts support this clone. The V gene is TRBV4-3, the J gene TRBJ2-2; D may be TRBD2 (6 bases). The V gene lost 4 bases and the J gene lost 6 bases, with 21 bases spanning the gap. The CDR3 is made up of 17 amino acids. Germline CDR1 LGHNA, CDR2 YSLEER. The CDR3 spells CASSPLGSAGSPGELFF. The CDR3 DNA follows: TGCGCCAGCAGCCCACTAGGGTCGGCGGGGTCCCCCGGGGAGCTGTTTTTT.

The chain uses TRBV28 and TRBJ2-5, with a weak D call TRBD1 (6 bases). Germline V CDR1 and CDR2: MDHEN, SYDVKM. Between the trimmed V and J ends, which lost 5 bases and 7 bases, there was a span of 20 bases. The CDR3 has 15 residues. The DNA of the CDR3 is TGTGCCAGCAGTCCAGGACAGTCCCCAGCAAGGACCCAGTACTTC. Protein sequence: CASSPGQSPARTQYF.

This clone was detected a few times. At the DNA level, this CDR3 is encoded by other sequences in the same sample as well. The CDR3 DNA reads as TGCAGCGTCGGACAGGGGAACACTGAAGCTTTCTTT. Translated, it gives CSVGQGNTEAFF. The chain is built from TRBV29-1 and TRBJ1-1, with 8 nucleotides matching TRBD1. With 6 bases clipped from V and 1 base from J, the junction kept 1 base outside the gene matches. CDR3 length equals 12 residues. The V gene's germline CDR1 is SQVTM and CDR2 ANQGSEA.

The CDR3 is CASSQGQGEAFF. The DNA of the CDR3 is TGTGCCAGCAGCCAAGGACAGGGCGAAGCTTTCTTT. The chain combines TRBV7-9 with TRBJ1-1, with TRBD1 matching 8 bases. This CDR3 region has 12 residues. The junction had 4 bases not matched to a gene; V was cut back by 5 bases and J by 8 bases. Germline CDR1 is SEHNR and CDR2 is FQNEAQ (reference sequence).

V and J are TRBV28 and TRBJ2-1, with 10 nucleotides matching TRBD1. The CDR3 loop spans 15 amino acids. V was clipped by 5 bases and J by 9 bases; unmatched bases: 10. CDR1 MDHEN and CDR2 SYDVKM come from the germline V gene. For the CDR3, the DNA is TGTGCCAGCAGTACCCCCGGGACAGGGGACGGTGAGCAGTTCTTC. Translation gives CASSTPGTGDGEQFF.

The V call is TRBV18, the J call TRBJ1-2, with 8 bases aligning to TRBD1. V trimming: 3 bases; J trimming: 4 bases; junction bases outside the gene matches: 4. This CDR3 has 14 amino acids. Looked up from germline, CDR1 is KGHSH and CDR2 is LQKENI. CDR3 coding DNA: TGTGCCAGCTCACCGCCCGGACAGGGCTATGGCTACACCTTC. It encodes CASSPPGQGYGYTF.

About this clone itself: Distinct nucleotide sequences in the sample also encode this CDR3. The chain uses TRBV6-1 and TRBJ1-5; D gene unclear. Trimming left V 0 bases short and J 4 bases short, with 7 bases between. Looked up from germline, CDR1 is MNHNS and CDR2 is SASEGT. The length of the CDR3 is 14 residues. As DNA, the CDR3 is TGTGCCAGCAGTGAAGCTAGTAGAAATCAGCCCCAGCATTTT. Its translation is CASSEASRNQPQHF.

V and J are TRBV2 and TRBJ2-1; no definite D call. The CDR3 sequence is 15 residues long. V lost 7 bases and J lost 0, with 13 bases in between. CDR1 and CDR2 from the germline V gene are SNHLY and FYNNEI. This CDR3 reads CASKKASSSYNEQFF. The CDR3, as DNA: TGTGCCAGCAAAAAAGCATCGAGCTCCTACAATGAGCAGTTCTTC.

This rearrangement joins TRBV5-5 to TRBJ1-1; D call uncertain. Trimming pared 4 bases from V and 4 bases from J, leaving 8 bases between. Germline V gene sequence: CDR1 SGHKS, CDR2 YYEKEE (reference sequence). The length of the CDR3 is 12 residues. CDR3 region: CASSLSLTEAFF. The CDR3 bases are TGTGCCAGCAGCCTTAGTCTCACTGAAGCTTTCTTT.

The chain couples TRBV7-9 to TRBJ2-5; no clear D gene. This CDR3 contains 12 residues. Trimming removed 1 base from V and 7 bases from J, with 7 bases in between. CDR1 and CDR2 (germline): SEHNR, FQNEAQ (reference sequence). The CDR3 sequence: CASSLDRLTQYF. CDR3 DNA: TGTGCCAGCAGCTTAGACCGGTTGACCCAGTACTTC.

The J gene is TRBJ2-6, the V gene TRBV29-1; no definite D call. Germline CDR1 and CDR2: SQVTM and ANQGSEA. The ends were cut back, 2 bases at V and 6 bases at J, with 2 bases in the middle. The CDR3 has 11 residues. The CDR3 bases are TGCAGCGTTGAACAGGCCAACGTCCTGACTTTC. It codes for CSVEQANVLTF. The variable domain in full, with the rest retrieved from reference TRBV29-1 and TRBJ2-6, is SAVISQKPSRDICQRGTSLTIQCQVDSQVTMMFWYRQQPGQSLTLIATANQGSEATYESGFVIDKFPISRPNLTFSTLTVSNMSPEDSSIYLCSVEQANVLTFGAGSRLTVL.

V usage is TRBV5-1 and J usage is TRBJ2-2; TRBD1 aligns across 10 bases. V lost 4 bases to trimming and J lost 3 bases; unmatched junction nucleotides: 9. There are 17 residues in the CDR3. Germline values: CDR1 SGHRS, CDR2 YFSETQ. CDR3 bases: TGCGCCAGCAGCCCTGGAGTTGGGACAGGGGACACCGGGGAGCTGTTTTTT. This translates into CASSPGVGTGDTGELFF. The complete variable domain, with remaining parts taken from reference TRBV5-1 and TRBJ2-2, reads KAGVTQTPRYLIKTRGQQVTLSCSPISGHRSVSWYQQTPGQGLQFLFEYFSETQRNKGNFPGRFSGRQFSNSRSEMNVSTLELGDSALYLCASSPGVGTGDTGELFFGEGSRLTVL.

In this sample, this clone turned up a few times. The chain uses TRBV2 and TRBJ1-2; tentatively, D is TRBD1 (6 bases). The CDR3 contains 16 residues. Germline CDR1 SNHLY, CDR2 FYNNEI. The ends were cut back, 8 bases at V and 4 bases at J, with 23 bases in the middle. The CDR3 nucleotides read TGTGCCAGCCTTAAAGCCGGGACACGGCCGGGCTATGGCTACACCTTC. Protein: CASLKAGTRPGYGYTF. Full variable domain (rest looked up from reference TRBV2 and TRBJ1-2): EPEVTQTPSHQVTQMGQEVILRCVPISNHLYFYWYRQILGQKVEFLVSFYNNEISEKSEIFDDQFSVERPDGSNFTLKIRSTKLEDSAMYFCASLKAGTRPGYGYTFGSGTRLTVV.

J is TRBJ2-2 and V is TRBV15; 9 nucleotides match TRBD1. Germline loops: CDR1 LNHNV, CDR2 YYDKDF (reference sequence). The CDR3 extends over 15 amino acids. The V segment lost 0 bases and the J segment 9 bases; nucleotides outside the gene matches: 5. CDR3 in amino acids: CATSRDQGTGWELFF. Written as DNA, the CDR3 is TGTGCCACCAGCAGAGATCAGGGGACAGGGTGGGAGCTGTTTTTT.

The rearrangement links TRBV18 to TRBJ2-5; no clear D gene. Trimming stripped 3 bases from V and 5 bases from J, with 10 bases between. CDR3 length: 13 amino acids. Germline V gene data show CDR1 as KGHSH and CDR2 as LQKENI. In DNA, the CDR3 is TGTGCCAGCTCACCCCGCACCGCGGAGACCCAGTACTTC. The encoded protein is CASSPRTAETQYF.

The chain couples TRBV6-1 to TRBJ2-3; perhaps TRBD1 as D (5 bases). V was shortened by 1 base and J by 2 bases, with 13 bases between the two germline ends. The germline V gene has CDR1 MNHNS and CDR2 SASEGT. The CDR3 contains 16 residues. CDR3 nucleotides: TGTGCCAGCAGTGAAGATGGGTGGGGCTTCACAGATACGCAGTATTTT. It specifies CASSEDGWGFTDTQYF.

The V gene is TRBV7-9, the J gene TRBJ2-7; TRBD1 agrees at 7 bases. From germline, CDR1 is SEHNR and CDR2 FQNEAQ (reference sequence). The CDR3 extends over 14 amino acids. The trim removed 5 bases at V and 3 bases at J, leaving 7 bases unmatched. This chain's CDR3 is CASSAPDRVYEQYF. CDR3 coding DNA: TGTGCCAGCAGCGCACCAGACAGGGTCTACGAGCAGTACTTC.

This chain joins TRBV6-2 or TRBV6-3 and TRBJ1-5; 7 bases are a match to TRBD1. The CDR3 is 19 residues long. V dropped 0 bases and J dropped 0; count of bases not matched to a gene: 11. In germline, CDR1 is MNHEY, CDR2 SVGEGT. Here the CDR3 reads CASSYSKGALKDSNQPQHF. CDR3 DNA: TGTGCCAGCAGTTACTCAAAGGGGGCCTTGAAAGATAGCAATCAGCCCCAGCATTTT.